The 23 T cell receptor beta chains reported below all come from one sample, sequenced in a study of regulatory dendritic cells for organ transplantation. Here immunoSEQ multiplex PCR was the method, and the copy in TCRdb shows in-frame clones only, minus some. The data contain about 20,000 clones, just under 75% of them singletons. The sequenced sample was memory CD4+ T cells from blood. The subset is: CD45RO+ memory T cells. The receptors originated from a human donor in good health.

The chain is built from TRBV27 and TRBJ1-1; no clear D. This CDR3 contains 13 residues. Trimming stripped 6 bases from V and 1 base from J, with 9 bases between. CDR1 is MNHEY and CDR2 is SMNVEV in the germline V gene (reference sequence). CDR3 loop: CASRREPNTEAFF. The CDR3 region has the DNA TGTGCCAGCAGGAGAGAACCGAACACTGAAGCTTTCTTT.

The V and J genes are TRBV5-1 and TRBJ1-1; a possible D gene is TRBD1 (6 bases). CDR3 size: 17 residues. In germline, CDR1 is SGHRS, CDR2 YFSETQ. The V gene lost 0 bases and the J gene lost 4 bases, with 19 bases spanning the gap. The DNA of the CDR3 is TGCGCCAGCAGCTTGGGGTTGAACAGGGTATTGAGCACTGAAGCTTTCTTT. Its protein product is CASSLGLNRVLSTEAFF. Together with reference TRBV5-1 and TRBJ1-1, the CDR3 gives the full variable domain: KAGVTQTPRYLIKTRGQQVTLSCSPISGHRSVSWYQQTPGQGLQFLFEYFSETQRNKGNFPGRFSGRQFSNSRSEMNVSTLELGDSALYLCASSLGLNRVLSTEAFFGQGTRLTVV.

The genes are TRBV9 and TRBJ2-1; the match to TRBD2 covers 7 bases. V shed 5 bases, J shed 0 bases, and the junction held 5 bases outside the gene matches. The CDR3 has 15 residues. Germline loops: CDR1 SGDLS, CDR2 YYNGEE. The CDR3 is CASSLTSASYNEQFF. The DNA of the CDR3 is TGTGCCAGCAGTCTTACTAGCGCCTCCTACAATGAGCAGTTCTTC.

The CDR3 sequence: CASSELTSVTGELFF. The CDR3, as DNA: TGTGCCAGCAGTGAATTGACTAGCGTCACCGGGGAGCTGTTTTTT. The chain is built from TRBV2 and TRBJ2-2; 8 bases fit TRBD2. The germline V gene has CDR1 SNHLY and CDR2 FYNNEI. The CDR3 loop spans 15 amino acids. Germline trimming cut 2 bases from V and 4 bases from J; bases unmatched to any gene: 3.

This clone was found a few times. V gene TRBV6-1 combines with J gene TRBJ2-7; a possible D gene is TRBD2 (7 bases). V lost 11 bases to trimming and J lost 0 bases, with 11 bases between them. This CDR3 comprises 12 residues. Germline V CDR1 and CDR2: MNHNS, SASEGT. CDR3 DNA sequence: TGTGCCGGGGGGGCTAGCTCCTACGAGCAGTACTTC. Protein: CAGGASSYEQYF.

The rearrangement uses TRBV27 and TRBJ2-3; D is possibly TRBD2 (5 bases). Trimming cost V 3 bases and J 2 bases, with 9 bases left between them. Germline CDR1 and CDR2: MNHEY and SMNVEV (reference sequence). The CDR3 length is 14 residues. The DNA of the CDR3 is TGTGCCAGCAGTTTGGCCGGGAACACAGATACGCAGTATTTT. Translated: CASSLAGNTDTQYF.

V is TRBV27 and J is TRBJ2-7, with TRBD1 matching over 7 bases. Germline CDR1 is MNHEY and CDR2 is SMNVEV (reference sequence). The trim removed 8 bases at V and 1 base at J, leaving 11 bases unmatched. This CDR3 contains 15 residues. CDR3 sequence reads: CASSNRGLRSYEQYF. The CDR3 DNA reads as TGTGCCAGCTCAAACAGGGGTCTAAGATCCTACGAGCAGTACTTC.

CDR3 in DNA: TGTGCTAGTGGTTTGGGAGGGCCAGAGGAGACCCAGTACTTC. The encoded protein is CASGLGGPEETQYF. The rearrangement uses TRBV12-5 and TRBJ2-5; a weak D match, TRBD2 (5 bases). Germline values: CDR1 LGHNT, CDR2 FRNRAP. This CDR3 contains 14 residues. The V end lost 1 base, the J end lost 5 bases, and 11 bases lay between the germline ends.

This chain connects TRBV5-1 to TRBJ2-5; 7 bases match TRBD2. The CDR3 sequence is 13 residues long. Looked up from germline, CDR1 is SGHRS and CDR2 is YFSETQ. With 9 bases clipped from V and 5 bases from J, the junction kept 10 bases outside the gene matches. The chain's CDR3 is CATTFGGDETQYF. As DNA, the CDR3 is TGCGCCACCACTTTTGGGGGGGACGAGACCCAGTACTTC.

This chain's CDR3 is CASSKIVGTDTQYF. As DNA, the CDR3 is TGTGCCAGCAGCAAGATCGTAGGCACAGATACGCAGTATTTT. This chain uses TRBV7-3 with TRBJ2-3; D is ambiguous. Trimming took off 5 bases at V and 1 base at J, with 10 bases between the two ends. Germline lookup yields CDR1 SGHTA and CDR2 FQGTGA. The CDR3 has 14 amino acids. Supplemented by reference TRBV7-3 and TRBJ2-3, the full variable domain reads GAGVSQTPSNKVTEKGKYVELRCDPISGHTALYWYRQSLGQGPEFLIYFQGTGAADDSGLPNDRFFAVRPEGSVSTLKIQRTERGDSAVYLCASSKIVGTDTQYFGPGTRLTVL.

The genes are TRBV29-1 and TRBJ2-3; D possibly corresponds to TRBD1 (6 bases). The CDR3 consists of 13 residues. CDR1 is SQVTM, CDR2 ANQGSEA, per germline. Trimming shortened V by 3 bases and J by 3 bases, and 10 bases separated the two germline ends. The CDR3 here is CSVDRRGTDTQYF. The CDR3 bases are TGCAGCGTTGATCGCAGGGGAACAGATACGCAGTATTTT.

J is TRBJ1-5 and V is TRBV6-5, with TRBD1 as a possible D gene (5 bases). The CDR3 length is 15 residues. Germline CDR1 reads MNHEY; CDR2 reads SVGAGI. Deletions cut 7 bases from V and 3 bases from J, with 16 bases between. CDR3 sequence reads: CASKLQRGTNQPQHF. The DNA of the CDR3 is TGTGCCAGCAAACTCCAGCGGGGGACCAATCAGCCCCAGCATTTT.

The chain recombines TRBV19 with TRBJ2-3; 11 nucleotides agree with TRBD2. Germline V gives CDR1 LNHDA, CDR2 SQIVND (reference sequence). The ends lost 5 bases at V and 2 bases at J; junction bases unmatched: 9. The CDR3 sequence is 17 residues long. In nucleotides, the CDR3 is TGTGCCAGTAGTCTAACGGGACTAGCGGACGTCACAGATACGCAGTATTTT. It encodes CASSLTGLADVTDTQYF.

This clone was picked up a small number of times. Distinct nucleotide sequences in the sample also encode this CDR3. This chain joins TRBV4-2 and TRBJ1-1, with no clear D. CDR1 is LGHNA, CDR2 YNFKEQ, per germline. The CDR3 length is 13 residues. V was clipped by 1 base and J by 1 base, with 4 bases between them. CDR3 coding DNA: TGTGCCAGCAGCCAAGCATCGAACACTGAAGCTTTCTTT. This sequence encodes CASSQASNTEAFF.

In this sample, this clone turned up a few times. The chain employs TRBV7-8 and TRBJ1-5, with 8 bases matching TRBD1. The CDR3 runs to 16 residues. Trimming removed 5 bases from V and 1 base from J; junction bases left unmatched: 7. Germline CDR1 reads SGHVS; CDR2 reads FQNEAQ. The DNA of the CDR3 is TGTGCCAGCAGCAGGGACAGGACGAGGAGCAATCAGCCCCAGCATTTT. It specifies CASSRDRTRSNQPQHF.

The genes are TRBV2 and TRBJ2-3, with D possibly being TRBD2 (5 bases). CDR1 and CDR2 (germline): SNHLY, FYNNEI. There are 14 residues in the CDR3. V dropped 6 bases and J dropped 0 bases, with 10 bases sitting between them. The CDR3 region has the DNA TGTGCCAGCAGGAGGGTAGAAAGCACAGATACGCAGTATTTT. It codes for CASRRVESTDTQYF. The full variable domain, with the rest looked up from reference TRBV2 and TRBJ2-3, is EPEVTQTPSHQVTQMGQEVILRCVPISNHLYFYWYRQILGQKVEFLVSFYNNEISEKSEIFDDQFSVERPDGSNFTLKIRSTKLEDSAMYFCASRRVESTDTQYFGPGTRLTVL.

The chain uses TRBV28 and TRBJ1-4; 9 positions agree with TRBD1. This CDR3 is 14 amino acids long. V lost 7 bases, J lost 6 bases, and 6 bases stayed unmatched. Germline CDR1 and CDR2: MDHEN and SYDVKM. CDR3 in amino acids: CASTTQGADEKLFF. DNA for the CDR3: TGTGCCAGCACCACACAGGGGGCAGATGAAAAACTGTTTTTT.

The chain recombines TRBV29-1 with TRBJ2-5; a weak D match, TRBD2 (6 bases). From germline, CDR1 is SQVTM and CDR2 ANQGSEA. This CDR3 is built from 14 residues. Trimming shortened V by 6 bases and J by 4 bases, and 18 bases separated the two germline ends. This CDR3 is CSVAGGNRGETQYF. The CDR3 region has the DNA TGCAGCGTCGCCGGGGGTAATAGGGGAGAGACCCAGTACTTC.

The V gene is TRBV29-1, the J gene TRBJ2-1, with TRBD2 matching over 14 bases. Per the germline V gene, CDR1 is SQVTM and CDR2 is ANQGSEA. The V segment lost 4 bases and the J segment 6 bases; nucleotides outside the gene matches: 11. CDR3 size: 17 residues. The CDR3, as DNA: TGCAGCGTTGGGGGACTAGCGGGGGATCCCTTTTTCAATGAGCAGTTCTTC. Residues: CSVGGLAGDPFFNEQFF.

The gene calls are TRBV5-1 and TRBJ1-2; D might be TRBD1 (5 bases). The V end lost 4 bases, the J end lost 7 bases, and 17 bases lay between the germline ends. The CDR3 contains 14 residues. Germline loops: CDR1 SGHRS, CDR2 YFSETQ. The CDR3 DNA reads TGCGCCAGCAGCGAGGGGAGGTCAGGACTTGGCTACACCTTC. Its protein is CASSEGRSGLGYTF.

V gene TRBV4-3 combines with J gene TRBJ2-3; 10 bases match TRBD2. The CDR3 has 15 residues. Germline V CDR1 and CDR2: LGHNA, YSLEER. The ends lost 0 bases at V and 5 bases at J; junction bases unmatched: 2. CDR3 bases: TGCGCCAGCAGCCAAGAACTAGCGGGGTTAGATACGCAGTATTTT. It encodes CASSQELAGLDTQYF.

This chain uses TRBV5-1 with TRBJ1-1, with D tentatively TRBD1 (5 bases). Germline loops: CDR1 SGHRS, CDR2 YFSETQ. The CDR3 extends over 14 amino acids. V lost 4 bases to trimming and J lost 3 bases, with 13 bases between them. CDR3 region: CASSSPVGHTEAFF. DNA of the CDR3: TGCGCCAGCAGCAGTCCAGTGGGGCACACTGAAGCTTTCTTT.

The V call is TRBV5-1, the J call TRBJ1-6; weak D call: TRBD1 (5 bases). Germline CDR1 is SGHRS and CDR2 is YFSETQ. The CDR3 spans 14 residues. Trimming left V 2 bases short and J 10 bases short, with 13 bases between. The CDR3 DNA reads as TGCGCCAGCAGCTTTAAAGGAGGGGAATCACCCCTCCACTTT. This encodes CASSFKGGESPLHF.